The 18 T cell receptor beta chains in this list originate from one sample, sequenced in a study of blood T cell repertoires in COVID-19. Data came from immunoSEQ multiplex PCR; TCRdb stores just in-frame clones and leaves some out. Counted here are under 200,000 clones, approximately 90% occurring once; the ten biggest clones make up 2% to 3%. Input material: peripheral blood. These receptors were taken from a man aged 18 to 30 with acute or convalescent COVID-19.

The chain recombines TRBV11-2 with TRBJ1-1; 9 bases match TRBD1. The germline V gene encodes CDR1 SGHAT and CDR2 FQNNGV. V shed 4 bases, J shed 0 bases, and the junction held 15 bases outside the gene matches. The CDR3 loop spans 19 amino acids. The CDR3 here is CASSSLRDRERYMNTEAFF. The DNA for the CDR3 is TGTGCCAGCAGCTCTCTCCGGGACAGGGAGAGGTACATGAACACTGAAGCTTTCTTT.

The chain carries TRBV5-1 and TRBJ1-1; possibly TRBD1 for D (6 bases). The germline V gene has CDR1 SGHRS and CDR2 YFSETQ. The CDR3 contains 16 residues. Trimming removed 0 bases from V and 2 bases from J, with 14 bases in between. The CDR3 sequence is CASSLGGLTDNTEAFF. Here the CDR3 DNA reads TGCGCCAGCAGCTTGGGGGGGCTAACCGATAACACTGAAGCTTTCTTT.

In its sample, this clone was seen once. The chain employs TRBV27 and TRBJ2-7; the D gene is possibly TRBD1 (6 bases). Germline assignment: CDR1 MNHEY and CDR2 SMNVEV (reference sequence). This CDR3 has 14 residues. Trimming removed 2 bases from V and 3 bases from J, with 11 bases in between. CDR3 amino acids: CASSLPGALYEQYF. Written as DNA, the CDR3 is TGTGCCAGCAGTTTACCAGGGGCGCTCTACGAGCAGTACTTC.

The CDR3 spells CASSNGQGALNQPQHF. CDR3 coding DNA: TGTGCCAGCAGTAACGGACAGGGGGCTCTTAATCAGCCCCAGCATTTT. The chain carries TRBV27 and TRBJ1-5; the match to TRBD1 covers 11 bases. V lost 5 bases and J lost 4; bases outside the gene matches: 7. Germline-derived CDR1 and CDR2 are MNHEY and SMNVEV (reference sequence). The CDR3 is 16 amino acids.

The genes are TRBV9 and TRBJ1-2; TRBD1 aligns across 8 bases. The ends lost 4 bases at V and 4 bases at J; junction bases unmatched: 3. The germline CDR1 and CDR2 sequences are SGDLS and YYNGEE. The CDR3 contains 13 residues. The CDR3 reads CASSSGQAYGYTF. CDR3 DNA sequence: TGTGCCAGCAGCTCGGGACAGGCCTATGGCTACACCTTC.

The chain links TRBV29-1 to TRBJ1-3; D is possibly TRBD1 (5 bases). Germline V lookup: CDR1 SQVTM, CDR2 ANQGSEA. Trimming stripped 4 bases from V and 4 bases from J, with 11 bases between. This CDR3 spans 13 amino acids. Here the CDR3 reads CSVGSRVGNTIYF. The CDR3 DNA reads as TGCAGCGTTGGTTCCAGGGTCGGAAACACCATATATTTT. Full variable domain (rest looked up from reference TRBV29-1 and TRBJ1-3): SAVISQKPSRDICQRGTSLTIQCQVDSQVTMMFWYRQQPGQSLTLIATANQGSEATYESGFVIDKFPISRPNLTFSTLTVSNMSPEDSSIYLCSVGSRVGNTIYFGEGSWLTVV.

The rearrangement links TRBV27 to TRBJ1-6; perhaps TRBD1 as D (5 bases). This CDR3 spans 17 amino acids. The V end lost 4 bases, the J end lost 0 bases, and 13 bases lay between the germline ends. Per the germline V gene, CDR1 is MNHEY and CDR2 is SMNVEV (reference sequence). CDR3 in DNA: TGTGCCAGCAGTTACGGGGCGGGGGGCTCCTATAATTCACCCCTCCACTTT. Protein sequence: CASSYGAGGSYNSPLHF.

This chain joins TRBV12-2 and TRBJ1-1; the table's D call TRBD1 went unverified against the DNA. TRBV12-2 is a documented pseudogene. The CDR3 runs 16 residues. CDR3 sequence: CASLQLGQQMNTEAFF. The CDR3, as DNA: TGTGCAAGTCTACAACTGGGACAGCAAATGAACACTGAAGCTTTCTTT.

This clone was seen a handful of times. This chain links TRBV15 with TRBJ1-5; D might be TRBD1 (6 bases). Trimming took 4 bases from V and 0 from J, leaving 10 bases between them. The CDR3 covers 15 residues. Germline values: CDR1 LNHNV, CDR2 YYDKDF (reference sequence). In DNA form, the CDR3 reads TGTGCCACCAGCACGACAGGACGTAGCAATCAGCCCCAGCATTTT. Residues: CATSTTGRSNQPQHF.

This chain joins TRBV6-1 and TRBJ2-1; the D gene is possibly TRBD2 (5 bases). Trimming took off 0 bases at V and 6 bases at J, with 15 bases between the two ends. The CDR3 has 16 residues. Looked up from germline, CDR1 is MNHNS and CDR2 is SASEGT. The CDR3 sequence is CASSEAPAGLGNEQFF. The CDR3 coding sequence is TGTGCCAGCAGTGAAGCGCCTGCGGGCCTTGGCAATGAGCAGTTCTTC.

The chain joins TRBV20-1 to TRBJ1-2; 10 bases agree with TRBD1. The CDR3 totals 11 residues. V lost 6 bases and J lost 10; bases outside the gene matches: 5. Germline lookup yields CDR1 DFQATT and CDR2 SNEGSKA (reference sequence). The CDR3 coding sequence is TGCAGTGCCGGGACAGGGGAACCCTACACCTTC. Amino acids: CSAGTGEPYTF.

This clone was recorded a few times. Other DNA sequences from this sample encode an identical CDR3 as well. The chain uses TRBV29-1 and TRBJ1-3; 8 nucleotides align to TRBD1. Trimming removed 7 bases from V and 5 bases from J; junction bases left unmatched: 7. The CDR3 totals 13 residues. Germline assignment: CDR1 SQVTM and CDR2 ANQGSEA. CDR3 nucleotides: TGCAGCGGCAAAACAGGGGGGAGAAACACCATATATTTT. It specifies CSGKTGGRNTIYF.

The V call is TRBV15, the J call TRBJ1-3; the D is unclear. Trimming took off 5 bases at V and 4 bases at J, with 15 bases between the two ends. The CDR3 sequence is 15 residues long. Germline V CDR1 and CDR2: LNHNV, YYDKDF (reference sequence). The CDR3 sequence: CATSFSGVSGNTIYF. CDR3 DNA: TGTGCCACCAGCTTTTCCGGGGTCTCCGGAAACACCATATATTTT. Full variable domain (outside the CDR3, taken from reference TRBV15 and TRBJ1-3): DAMVIQNPRYQVTQFGKPVTLSCSQTLNHNVMYWYQQKSSQAPKLLFHYYDKDFNNEADTPDNFQSRRPNTSFCFLDIRSPGLGDTAMYLCATSFSGVSGNTIYFGEGSWLTVV.

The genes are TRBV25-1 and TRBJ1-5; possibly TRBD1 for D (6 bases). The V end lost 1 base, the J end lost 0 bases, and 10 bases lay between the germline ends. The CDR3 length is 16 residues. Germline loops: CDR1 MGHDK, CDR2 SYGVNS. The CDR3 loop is CASSESQGTSNQPQHF. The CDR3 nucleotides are TGTGCCAGCAGTGAATCCCAGGGGACTAGCAATCAGCCCCAGCATTTT.

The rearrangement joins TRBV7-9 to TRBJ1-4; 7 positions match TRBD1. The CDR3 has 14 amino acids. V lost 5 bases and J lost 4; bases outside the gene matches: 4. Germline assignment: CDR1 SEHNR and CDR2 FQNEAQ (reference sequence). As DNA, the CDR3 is TGTGCCAGCAGCGTCCGGGACAGTAATGAAAAACTGTTTTTT. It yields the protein CASSVRDSNEKLFF. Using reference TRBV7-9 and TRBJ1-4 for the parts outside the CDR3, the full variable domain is DTGVSQNPRHKITKRGQNVTFRCDPISEHNRLYWYRQTLGQGPEFLTYFQNEAQLEKSRLLSDRFSAERPKGSFSTLEIQRTEQGDSAMYLCASSVRDSNEKLFFGSGTQLSVL.

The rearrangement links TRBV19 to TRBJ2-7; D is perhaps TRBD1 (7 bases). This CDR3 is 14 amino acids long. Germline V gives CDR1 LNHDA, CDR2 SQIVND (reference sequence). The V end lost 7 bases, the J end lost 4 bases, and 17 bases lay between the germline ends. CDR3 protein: CASTEVAGGYEQYF. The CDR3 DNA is TGTGCCAGTACCGAGGTGGCAGGGGGGTACGAGCAGTACTTC.

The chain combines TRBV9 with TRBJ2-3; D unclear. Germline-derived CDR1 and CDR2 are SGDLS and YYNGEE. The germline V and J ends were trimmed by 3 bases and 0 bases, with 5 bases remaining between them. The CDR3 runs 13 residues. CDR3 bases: TGTGCCAGCAGCGCCCAGAGCACAGATACGCAGTATTTT. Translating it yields CASSAQSTDTQYF.

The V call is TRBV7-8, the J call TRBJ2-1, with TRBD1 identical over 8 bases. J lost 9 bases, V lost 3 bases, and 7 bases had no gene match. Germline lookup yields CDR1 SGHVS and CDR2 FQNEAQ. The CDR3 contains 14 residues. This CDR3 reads CASSFYQGASEQFF. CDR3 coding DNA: TGTGCCAGCAGCTTCTACCAGGGGGCTAGTGAGCAGTTCTTC.